The 21 T cell receptor beta chains presented below share a single source sample, sequenced in a study of cytomegalovirus exposure and HLA in healthy donors. The PCR made use of 60 Vbeta and 13 Jbeta primers. Here immunoSEQ multiplex PCR was the method, and the copy in TCRdb shows in-frame clones only, minus some. The sample yields roughly 120,000 clones, around 75% seen once. Material for sequencing was PBMCs. The receptors were sampled from a woman between 18 and 29 years old in good health and CMV-seronegative.

J is TRBJ2-2 and V is TRBV4-1, with a possible D match to TRBD1 (7 bases). CDR3 length: 17 amino acids. Germline V CDR1 and CDR2: MGHRA, YSYEKL. V dropped 0 bases and J dropped 5 bases, with 16 bases sitting between them. CDR3 in amino acids: CASSQDRRGERTGELFF. Here the CDR3 DNA reads TGCGCCAGCAGCCAAGATCGCAGGGGGGAACGAACCGGGGAGCTGTTTTTT.

The chain links TRBV6-5 to TRBJ1-5; D might be TRBD1 (5 bases). The germline V and J ends were trimmed by 7 bases and 7 bases, with 20 bases remaining between them. Germline lookup yields CDR1 MNHEY and CDR2 SVGAGI. CDR3 length: 15 amino acids. The CDR3 protein is CASKPGRVGWQPQHF. The DNA of the CDR3 is TGTGCCAGCAAGCCAGGCAGGGTTGGTTGGCAGCCCCAGCATTTT.

CDR3 loop: CASATGGDSGQPQHF. The CDR3 DNA sequence: TGTGCCAGTGCAACAGGGGGCGATTCGGGTCAGCCCCAGCATTTT. The rearrangement links TRBV19 to TRBJ1-5, with 9 positions matching TRBD1. The germline gives CDR1 LNHDA, CDR2 SQIVND (reference sequence). CDR3 size: 15 residues. J was trimmed by 6 bases and V by 8 bases; bases with no gene match: 11. Complete variable domain (other parts from reference TRBV19 and TRBJ1-5): DGGITQSPKYLFRKEGQNVTLSCEQNLNHDAMYWYRQDPGQGLRLIYYSQIVNDFQKGDIAEGYSVSREKKESFPLTVTSAQKNPTAFYLCASATGGDSGQPQHFGDGTRLSIL.

The chain uses TRBV6-1 and TRBJ1-2; the match to TRBD1 covers 7 bases. This CDR3 has 15 residues. The V segment lost 1 base and the J segment 4 bases; nucleotides outside the gene matches: 6. The germline V gene has CDR1 MNHNS and CDR2 SASEGT. CDR3 coding DNA: TGTGCCAGCAGTGAAGATCCGACAGGGCTCTATGGCTACACCTTC. Its protein product is CASSEDPTGLYGYTF.

The chain combines TRBV7-9 with TRBJ2-1; D is unclear. V was shortened by 1 base and J by 9 bases, with 7 bases between the two germline ends. CDR3 length: 12 residues. The germline V gene encodes CDR1 SEHNR and CDR2 FQNEAQ (reference sequence). The CDR3 region is CASSLDSPEQFF. The DNA of the CDR3 is TGTGCCAGCAGCTTAGACTCGCCTGAGCAGTTCTTC.

The CDR3: CASSFVPYQNRYEQYF. Here the CDR3 DNA reads TGCGCCAGCAGCTTCGTGCCCTATCAGAACAGATACGAGCAGTACTTC. The rearrangement links TRBV5-1 to TRBJ2-7; D not resolved. The CDR3 covers 16 residues. Per the germline V gene, CDR1 is SGHRS and CDR2 is YFSETQ. Between the trimmed V and J ends, which lost 2 bases and 4 bases, there was a span of 19 bases.

V and J are TRBV6-5 and TRBJ2-1; D perhaps matches TRBD1 (5 bases). The CDR3 runs to 15 residues. Trimming cost V 2 bases and J 6 bases, with 14 bases left between them. CDR1 MNHEY and CDR2 SVGAGI come from the germline V gene. Here the CDR3 DNA reads TGTGCCAGCAGTTACGCGAAGGGGTTAGGCAATGAGCAGTTCTTC. It specifies CASSYAKGLGNEQFF.

The chain employs TRBV6-6 and TRBJ1-2, with 9 bases matching TRBD1. V shed 3 bases and J 8 bases; nucleotides not matched to a gene: 13. The CDR3 length is 16 residues. Germline V CDR1 and CDR2: MNHNY, SVGAGI (reference sequence). The CDR3 spells CASSYPTGGLGGGYTF. The CDR3 nucleotides are TGTGCCAGCAGTTATCCCACAGGGGGCTTAGGGGGAGGCTACACCTTC.

The chain links TRBV29-1 to TRBJ2-3; weak D call: TRBD2 (5 bases). The V gene's germline CDR1 is SQVTM and CDR2 ANQGSEA. This CDR3 contains 13 residues. V lost 4 bases and J 5 bases, leaving 13 bases between the germline ends. The CDR3 DNA reads as TGCAGCGTTGGGCCTGGACTGCAAGATACGCAGTATTTT. Residues: CSVGPGLQDTQYF.

V and J are TRBV11-2 and TRBJ1-5; D is unclear. There are 13 residues in the CDR3. V lost 1 base and J lost 7, with 8 bases in between. Germline assignment: CDR1 SGHAT and CDR2 FQNNGV. CDR3 region: CASSLGGGQPQHF. DNA of the CDR3: TGTGCCAGCAGCTTAGGGGGAGGGCAGCCCCAGCATTTT.

The J gene is TRBJ1-3, the V gene TRBV6-5; possible D gene TRBD1, 5 bases. V was trimmed by 6 bases and J by 0 bases, leaving 9 bases between them. The germline gives CDR1 MNHEY, CDR2 SVGAGI. The CDR3 has 14 residues. The CDR3 DNA sequence: TGTGCCAGCAGACCAGGGTTCTCTGGAAACACCATATATTTT. Its protein is CASRPGFSGNTIYF.

The chain links TRBV7-8 to TRBJ2-7; 9 bases match TRBD1. CDR3 length: 16 residues. The V segment lost 1 base and the J segment 4 bases; nucleotides outside the gene matches: 8. Germline V CDR1 and CDR2: SGHVS, FQNEAQ. The CDR3 DNA reads TGTGCCAGCAGCTTAGTGGGCGGGACAGGGACGTACGAGCAGTACTTC. This codes for CASSLVGGTGTYEQYF.

The chain carries TRBV27 and TRBJ1-2; possible D gene TRBD1, 6 bases. Germline assignment: CDR1 MNHEY and CDR2 SMNVEV (reference sequence). The CDR3 is 13 residues long. V was trimmed by 3 bases and J by 3 bases, leaving 8 bases between them. CDR3 residues: CASSFAGDYGYTF. The CDR3, as DNA: TGTGCCAGCAGTTTTGCAGGGGACTATGGCTACACCTTC.

This sequence joins TRBV5-1 and TRBJ2-7; tentatively, D is TRBD1 (5 bases). The CDR3 has 16 residues. V lost 0 bases and J lost 5, with 18 bases in between. In germline, CDR1 is SGHRS, CDR2 YFSETQ. This CDR3 reads CASSLEVGAGENEQYF. The CDR3 region has the DNA TGCGCCAGCAGCTTGGAGGTAGGGGCCGGAGAGAACGAGCAGTACTTC. Together with reference TRBV5-1 and TRBJ2-7, the CDR3 gives the full variable domain: KAGVTQTPRYLIKTRGQQVTLSCSPISGHRSVSWYQQTPGQGLQFLFEYFSETQRNKGNFPGRFSGRQFSNSRSEMNVSTLELGDSALYLCASSLEVGAGENEQYFGPGTRLTVT.

The chain recombines TRBV5-8 with TRBJ1-1, with 7 bases that match TRBD1. V gave up 4 bases and J gave up 3 bases; unmatched junction bases: 6. In germline, CDR1 is SGHTS, CDR2 YDEGEE. The CDR3 contains 14 residues. The CDR3 spells CASSATGAHTEAFF. The CDR3 bases are TGTGCCAGCAGCGCAACAGGGGCCCACACTGAAGCTTTCTTT.

This chain connects TRBV30 to TRBJ1-3, with a possible D match to TRBD1 (5 bases). Germline lookup yields CDR1 GTSNPN and CDR2 SVGIG (reference sequence). The CDR3 spans 16 residues. V was trimmed by 3 bases and J by 1 base, leaving 16 bases between them. CDR3 protein: CAWSNLRGDSGNTIYF. As DNA, the CDR3 is TGTGCCTGGAGCAACCTCCGGGGGGATTCTGGAAACACCATATATTTT.

The rearrangement uses TRBV5-1 and TRBJ2-7, with D possibly matching TRBD1 (5 bases). CDR1 and CDR2 from the germline V gene are SGHRS and YFSETQ. This CDR3 comprises 16 residues. The V end was cut by 3 bases, the J end by 3 bases, with 19 bases between. The CDR3 bases are TGCGCCAGCAGCTCCACAACTCAATCGACAGACTACGAGCAGTACTTC. This gives the protein CASSSTTQSTDYEQYF. Full variable domain (outside the CDR3, taken from reference TRBV5-1 and TRBJ2-7): KAGVTQTPRYLIKTRGQQVTLSCSPISGHRSVSWYQQTPGQGLQFLFEYFSETQRNKGNFPGRFSGRQFSNSRSEMNVSTLELGDSALYLCASSSTTQSTDYEQYFGPGTRLTVT.

This clone was seen only a few times. The CDR3 DNA sequence: TGTGCCAGCAAGAACAGGGTTTATGGGGCCAACGTCCTGACTTTC. Encoded protein: CASKNRVYGANVLTF. The chain uses TRBV2 and TRBJ2-6; the D gene is possibly TRBD1 (6 bases). CDR3 size: 15 residues. Per the germline V gene, CDR1 is SNHLY and CDR2 is FYNNEI. V was clipped by 7 bases and J by 3 bases, with 13 bases between them.

This chain connects TRBV6-5 to TRBJ2-2; no reliable D call. CDR3 size: 15 residues. The V gene's germline CDR1 is MNHEY and CDR2 SVGAGI. Trimming removed 1 base from V and 0 bases from J, with 6 bases in between. CDR3 DNA sequence: TGTGCCAGCAGTTACTTCTCGGCGAACACCGGGGAGCTGTTTTTT. This codes for CASSYFSANTGELFF.

In regard to this clone: The germline gene is not matched at one end of the junction; a read error may be the cause. The same CDR3 also results from other DNA sequences found in this sample. The V and J genes are TRBV28 and TRBJ2-3; 7 nucleotides agree with TRBD2. Germline CDR1 MDHEN, CDR2 SYDVKM. This CDR3 has 16 amino acids. The CDR3, as DNA: TGTGCCAGCAGTTCCCCAGCGGGGATTAGCACAGATACGCAATATTTT. Translation: CASSSPAGISTDTQYF.

The rearrangement uses TRBV5-1 and TRBJ1-1; 8 bases agree with TRBD1. Germline values: CDR1 SGHRS, CDR2 YFSETQ. This CDR3 comprises 15 residues. V dropped 0 bases and J dropped 1; count of bases not matched to a gene: 2. CDR3 sequence (DNA): TGCGCCAGCAGCTTGGAGGACAGGGCGAACACTGAAGCTTTCTTT. As protein: CASSLEDRANTEAFF.